Below, 18 T cell receptor beta chains from the same sample are listed, as sequenced in a study of T cells expressing NK-cell markers. TCRdb processed the 5' RACE reads again and assigns one entry to each CDR3 protein, with no DNA. The ten top clones account for around 0.37%, within a sample of some 280,000 distinct CDR3 sequences. Sequencing used blood T cells: a sorted CD56 or NKG2C T cell subset, CD4+ or CD8+ T cells, or bulk PBMC T cells (not recorded which). These receptors were collected from a man younger than 30 in good health.

The V call is TRBV19, the J call TRBJ2-3; TCRdb picks TRBD2, but there is no DNA to check that call. Germline values: CDR1 LNHDA, CDR2 SQIVND (reference sequence). The length of the CDR3 is 16 residues. The CDR3 here is CAIGRALADPPDTQYF.

The gene calls are TRBV12-3 or TRBV12-4 and TRBJ2-7; TCRdb outputs TRBD2, but without DNA this stays unchecked. The CDR3 runs to 14 residues. CDR3 protein: CASRRTESSYEQYF.

The chain combines TRBV7-9 with TRBJ2-5; the D gene TCRdb calls, TRBD2, cannot be checked with no DNA. Looked up from germline, CDR1 is SEHNR and CDR2 is FQNEAQ (reference sequence). The CDR3 sequence is 13 residues long. The CDR3 protein is CASSETSQETQYF.

The chain is built from TRBV29-1 and TRBJ2-1. The V gene's germline CDR1 is SQVTM and CDR2 ANQGSEA. This CDR3 is built from 13 residues. This chain's CDR3 is CSVCGRSYNEQFF.

V is TRBV6-1 and J is TRBJ2-3. Germline CDR1 is MNHNS and CDR2 is SASEGT. This CDR3 spans 14 amino acids. The CDR3 loop reads CASRSGIITDTQYF.

The chain links TRBV10-3 to TRBJ2-5; TCRdb indicates TRBD1, and absent DNA this call remains unverified. CDR1 ENHRY and CDR2 SYGVKD come from the germline V gene. The CDR3 runs to 14 residues. The CDR3 reads CAISESGGSETQYF.

The chain is built from TRBV7-3 and TRBJ2-2; without DNA, the TCRdb call of TRBD2 cannot be checked. CDR1 SGHTA and CDR2 FQGTGA come from the germline V gene. The CDR3 runs to 13 residues. Here the CDR3 reads CASKGPNTGELFF.

The CDR3 sequence: CASSLEGVNEQFF. V and J are TRBV5-1 and TRBJ2-1. The germline gives CDR1 SGHRS, CDR2 YFSETQ. The CDR3 covers 13 residues.

The genes are TRBV9 and TRBJ1-4; the D call of TRBD1 rests on TCRdb alone, since no DNA is present to check it. This CDR3 is 14 amino acids long. Germline V CDR1 and CDR2: SGDLS, YYNGEE. CDR3 residues: CASSNGQPGEKLFF. Together with reference TRBV9 and TRBJ1-4, the CDR3 gives the full variable domain: DSGVTQTPKHLITATGQRVTLRCSPRSGDLSVYWYQQSLDQGLQFLIQYYNGEERAKGNILERFSAQQFPDLHSELNLSSLELGDSALYFCASSNGQPGEKLFFGSGTQLSVL.

This chain joins TRBV27 and TRBJ2-7; absent DNA, TCRdb's TRBD2 call cannot be checked. This CDR3 contains 18 residues. Germline values: CDR1 MNHEY, CDR2 SMNVEV (reference sequence). The CDR3 spells CASSLSTGLRLAGDEQYF.

J is TRBJ2-1 and V is TRBV30; TCRdb calls TRBD2, which cannot be checked without DNA. The CDR3 totals 16 residues. Germline assignment: CDR1 GTSNPN and CDR2 SVGIG (reference sequence). CDR3 loop: CAWSVLAGDLYNEQFF. Looking up the rest from reference TRBV30 and TRBJ2-1 gives the full variable domain: SQTIHQWPATLVQPVGSPLSLECTVEGTSNPNLYWYRQAAGRGLQLLFYSVGIGQISSEVPQNLSASRPQDRQFILSSKKLLLSDSGFYLCAWSVLAGDLYNEQFFGPGTRLTVL.

The chain carries TRBV28 and TRBJ2-3; TCRdb's D call, TRBD1, is unchecked because there is no DNA. From germline, CDR1 is MDHEN and CDR2 SYDVKM. The length of the CDR3 is 16 residues. This chain's CDR3 is CASSPRTGPSTDTQYF.

The chain links TRBV11-2 to TRBJ2-1; with no DNA, the TCRdb D assignment of TRBD2 cannot be verified. CDR3 length equals 16 residues. CDR1 SGHAT and CDR2 FQNNGV come from the germline V gene. CDR3 sequence reads: CASRNIREGQYNEQFF. The full variable domain, rest sourced from reference TRBV11-2 and TRBJ2-1, is EAGVAQSPRYKIIEKRQSVAFWCNPISGHATLYWYQQILGQGPKLLIQFQNNGVVDDSQLPKDRFSAERLKGVDSTLKIQPAKLEDSAVYLCASRNIREGQYNEQFFGPGTRLTVL.

CDR3 protein: CSVVRGLAETQYF. The chain carries TRBV29-1 and TRBJ2-5; the D gene TCRdb calls, TRBD2, cannot be checked with no DNA. Germline values: CDR1 SQVTM, CDR2 ANQGSEA. The CDR3 spans 13 residues. Filled out from reference TRBV29-1 and TRBJ2-5, the complete variable domain reads SAVISQKPSRDICQRGTSLTIQCQVDSQVTMMFWYRQQPGQSLTLIATANQGSEATYESGFVIDKFPISRPNLTFSTLTVSNMSPEDSSIYLCSVVRGLAETQYFGPGTRLLVL.

The chain couples TRBV20-1 to TRBJ2-3; TCRdb picks TRBD2, but there is no DNA to check that call. This CDR3 contains 12 residues. Germline V gene sequence: CDR1 DFQATT, CDR2 SNEGSKA (reference sequence). CDR3 loop: CSGLAVTDTQYF.

The rearrangement joins TRBV20-1 to TRBJ2-7. Germline V gene data show CDR1 as DFQATT and CDR2 as SNEGSKA (reference sequence). This CDR3 is built from 13 residues. The CDR3 sequence: CSTPRPGAYEQYF.

V usage is TRBV9 and J usage is TRBJ2-7; TCRdb proposes TRBD1, but this gene call is untestable without DNA. The germline V gene has CDR1 SGDLS and CDR2 YYNGEE. The CDR3 runs 15 residues. CDR3 residues: CASSVETGNGHEQYF.

The chain combines TRBV12-3 or TRBV12-4 with TRBJ2-1; TCRdb outputs TRBD2, but without DNA this stays unchecked. This CDR3 contains 15 residues. The CDR3 is CASSPQTGGVNEQFF.